These T cell receptor beta chains were read from a single sample in a study of cytomegalovirus exposure and HLA in healthy donors. The assay was immunoSEQ multiplex PCR, and TCRdb's table has in-frame clones only and misses some. The sample table includes about 140,000 clones. The sample was PBMCs. These TCRs come from a woman between 18 and 30 years old in good health and CMV-seronegative. CDR3s include the opening cysteine and the closing phenylalanine or tryptophan. A D gene is named only where the DNA matches it firmly.

V gene: TRBV27; J gene: TRBJ1-1; D gene: .; CDR3 DNA: TGTGCCAGCAGAAGTCAGGGCCCGAACACTGAAGCTTTCTTT; CDR3 protein: CASRSQGPNTEAFF
V gene: TRBV2; J gene: TRBJ2-3; D gene: TRBD2; CDR3 DNA: TGTGCCACCCGCCGGGGGGCGGGACTAGCGACCCCGGATACGCAGTATTTT; CDR3 protein: CATRRGAGLATPDTQYF
V gene: TRBV7-2; J gene: TRBJ1-1; D gene: TRBD1; CDR3 DNA: TGTGCCAGCAGCTTAACCGGGACAGTAGGCTTGAACACTGAAGCTTTCTTT; CDR3 protein: CASSLTGTVGLNTEAFF
V gene: TRBV4-1; J gene: TRBJ2-3; D gene: TRBD2; CDR3 DNA: TGCGCCAGCAGCTCCCGGACTAGCGGGAATGCAGATACGCAGTATTTT; CDR3 protein: CASSSRTSGNADTQYF
V gene: TRBV2; J gene: TRBJ1-2; D gene: .; CDR3 DNA: TGTGCCAGCAGTAGGCAGGCCGTATCCCCTAGCCATGGCTACACCTTC; CDR3 protein: CASSRQAVSPSHGYTF
V gene: TRBV7-8; J gene: TRBJ2-1; D gene: TRBD2; CDR3 DNA: TGTGCCAGCAGCACGCGACTAGCCGATGAGCAGTTCTTC; CDR3 protein: CASSTRLADEQFF
V gene: TRBV5-1; J gene: TRBJ2-5; D gene: .; CDR3 DNA: TGCGCCAGCAGCCCCCTTAGCGGAGTACAAGAGACCCAGTACTTC; CDR3 protein: CASSPLSGVQETQYF
V gene: TRBV11-3; J gene: TRBJ1-2; D gene: TRBD1; CDR3 DNA: TGTGCCAGCAGCTTAGGCGGGACAGAGTATGGCTACACCTTC; CDR3 protein: CASSLGGTEYGYTF
V gene: TRBV6-5; J gene: TRBJ1-2; D gene: .; CDR3 DNA: TGTGCCAGCAGTTACGGCGGGGTGGACTATGGCTACACCTTC; CDR3 protein: CASSYGGVDYGYTF
V gene: TRBV19; J gene: TRBJ2-7; D gene: .; CDR3 DNA: TGTGCCAGTAGTAGGGGAGGCGGGACTGGCTTTTACGAGCAGTACTTC; CDR3 protein: CASSRGGGTGFYEQYF
V gene: TRBV7-8; J gene: TRBJ2-1; D gene: TRBD2; CDR3 DNA: TGTGCCAGCAGCTCCGGGACTAGCCAGGGTGGGCAGTTCTTC; CDR3 protein: CASSSGTSQGGQFF
V gene: TRBV7-6; J gene: TRBJ2-1; D gene: TRBD2; CDR3 DNA: TGTGCCAGCAGCTGGCGAGCGGGAGGCCCGAATGAGCAGTTCTTC; CDR3 protein: CASSWRAGGPNEQFF
V gene: TRBV7-9; J gene: TRBJ2-5; D gene: .; CDR3 DNA: TGTGCCAGCAGCCCCTACCCCCCCGAAGAGACCCAGTACTTC; CDR3 protein: CASSPYPPEETQYF
V gene: TRBV6-5; J gene: TRBJ2-5; D gene: .; CDR3 DNA: TGTGCCAGCACAAAGGCGGACAGGAGGGGAGAGACCCAGTACTTC; CDR3 protein: CASTKADRRGETQYF
V gene: TRBV11-3; J gene: TRBJ1-1; D gene: .; CDR3 DNA: TGTGCCAGCAGCTTCCCAGGCACTGAAGCTTTCTTT; CDR3 protein: CASSFPGTEAFF
V gene: TRBV5-4; J gene: TRBJ2-1; D gene: .; CDR3 DNA: TGTGCCAGCAGCCTCGACCCGGGATACAATGAGCAGTTCTTC; CDR3 protein: CASSLDPGYNEQFF
V gene: TRBV29-1; J gene: TRBJ2-1; D gene: TRBD2; CDR3 DNA: TGCAGCGGCCGGACGGGAGGGGGGAATGAGCAGTTCTTC; CDR3 protein: CSGRTGGGNEQFF
V gene: TRBV10-2; J gene: TRBJ1-6; D gene: .; CDR3 DNA: TGCGCCAGCAGTGAGTACAGGGCAAATTCACCCCTCCACTTT; CDR3 protein: CASSEYRANSPLHF
V gene: TRBV4-1; J gene: TRBJ1-5; D gene: TRBD1; CDR3 DNA: TGCGCCAGCAGCCAAGGGACAGGGGGGACATACAATCAGCCCCAGCATTTT; CDR3 protein: CASSQGTGGTYNQPQHF
V gene: TRBV9; J gene: TRBJ2-7; D gene: .; CDR3 DNA: TGTGCCAGCAGCGTAGGGGCATTCCCCTACGAGCAGTACTTC; CDR3 protein: CASSVGAFPYEQYF
V gene: TRBV10-3; J gene: TRBJ1-1; D gene: TRBD1; CDR3 DNA: TGTGCCGCCCGGCGGGACAGGGGCACTGAAGCTTTCTTT; CDR3 protein: CAARRDRGTEAFF